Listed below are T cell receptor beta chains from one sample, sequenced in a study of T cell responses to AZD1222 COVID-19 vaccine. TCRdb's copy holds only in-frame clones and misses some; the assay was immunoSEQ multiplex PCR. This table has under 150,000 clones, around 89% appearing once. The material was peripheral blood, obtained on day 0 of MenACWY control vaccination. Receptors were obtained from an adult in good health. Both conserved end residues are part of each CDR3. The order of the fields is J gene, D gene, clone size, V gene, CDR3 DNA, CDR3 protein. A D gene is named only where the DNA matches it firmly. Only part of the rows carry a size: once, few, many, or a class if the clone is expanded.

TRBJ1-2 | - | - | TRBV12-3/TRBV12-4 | TGTGCCAGCAGTTTAGCAGGGGTCAGTGGCTACACCTTC | CASSLAGVSGYTF
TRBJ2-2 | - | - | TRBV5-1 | TGCGCCAGCAGCTTGTACCCCGGGGAGCTGTTTTTT | CASSLYPGELFF
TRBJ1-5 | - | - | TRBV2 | TGTGCCAGCAACTTGGACATAGGGGATCAGCCCCAGCATTTT | CASNLDIGDQPQHF
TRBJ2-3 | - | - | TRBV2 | TGTGCCAGCAGTGCCTTATCTGGACTCACAGATACGCAGTATTTT | CASSALSGLTDTQYF
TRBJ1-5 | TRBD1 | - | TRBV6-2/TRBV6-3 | TGTGCCAGCAGTTATAGTGGGACAGGGACTGGCTATCAGCCCCAGCATTTT | CASSYSGTGTGYQPQHF
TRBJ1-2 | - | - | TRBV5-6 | TGTGCCAGCAGCTGGGAAACGGGACTCTCGGGGGGCTACACCTTC | CASSWETGLSGGYTF
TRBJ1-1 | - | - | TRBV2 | TGTGCCAGCAGTATTACAGGGTCCACTGAAGCTTTCTTT | CASSITGSTEAFF
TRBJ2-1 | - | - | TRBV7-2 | TGTGCCAGCAGCGTACGGGTAGAAAATGAGCAGTTCTTC | CASSVRVENEQFF
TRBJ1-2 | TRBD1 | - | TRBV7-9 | TGTGCCAGCAGCTTCCGGGACAGGGGGTCTGGCTACACCTTC | CASSFRDRGSGYTF
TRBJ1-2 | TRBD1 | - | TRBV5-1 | TGCGCCAGCAGCTTAATGGAGGGGGCTGAGGATGGCTACACCTTC | CASSLMEGAEDGYTF
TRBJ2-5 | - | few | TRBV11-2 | TGTGCCAGCAGCCGAGGGGTTCCCCCAGAGACCCAGTACTTC | CASSRGVPPETQYF
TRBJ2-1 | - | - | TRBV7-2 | TGTGCCAGCAGCCAGATGGGGGAGCAGTTCTTC | CASSQMGEQFF
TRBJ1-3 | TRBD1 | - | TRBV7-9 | TGTGCCAGCAGCTATAGATTCACTGGACAGGGGACCAACACCATATATTTT | CASSYRFTGQGTNTIYF
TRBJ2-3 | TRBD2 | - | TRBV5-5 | TGTGCCAGCAGCTTGGCGGCGGGAGGGTTCACAGATACGCAGTATTTT | CASSLAAGGFTDTQYF
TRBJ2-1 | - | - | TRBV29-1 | TGCAGCCTCCGGGCCCCTGGGAATGAGCAGTTCTTC | CSLRAPGNEQFF
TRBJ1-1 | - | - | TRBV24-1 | TGTGCCACCAGCAGCGCTAGGGGGACTGAAGCTTTCTTT | CATSSARGTEAFF
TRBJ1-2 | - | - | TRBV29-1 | TGCAGCGTTGAAGATCAGATATACTTCTATGGCTACACCTTC | CSVEDQIYFYGYTF
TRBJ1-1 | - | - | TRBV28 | TGTGCGATCACGGACATAAACACTGAAGCTTTCTTT | CAITDINTEAFF
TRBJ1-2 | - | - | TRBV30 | TGTGCCTCCGCCGTAGATCGGGGCTACACCTTC | CASAVDRGYTF
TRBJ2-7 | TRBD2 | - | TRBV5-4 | TGTGCCAGCAGCATTGGACTAGCCCCGGGCGAGCAGTACTTC | CASSIGLAPGEQYF
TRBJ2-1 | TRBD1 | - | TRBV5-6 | TGTGCCAGCAGCCAGGGGGCAGGGTCCCTTGAGCAGTTCTTC | CASSQGAGSLEQFF
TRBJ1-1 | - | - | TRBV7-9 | TGTGCCAGCAGCTTAGGCGACAGAAAAGCTTTCTTT | CASSLGDRKAFF
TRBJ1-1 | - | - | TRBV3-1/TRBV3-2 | TGTGCCAGCAGCCAACGGACCGGGAGCACTGAAGCTTTCTTT | CASSQRTGSTEAFF
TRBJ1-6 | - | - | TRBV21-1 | TGTGCCAGCAGCAAAACCCTAAACAGGGGAAGCTCCTATAATTCACCCCTCCACTTT | CASSKTLNRGSSYNSPLHF
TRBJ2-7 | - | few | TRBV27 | TGTGCCAGCAGTTCGTACGCAGGGAGGTACGAGCAGTACTTC | CASSSYAGRYEQYF
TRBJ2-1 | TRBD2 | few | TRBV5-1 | TGCGCCAGCAGCCTGGGTCCTTTAGCGGGAGCATACAATGAGCAGTTCTTC | CASSLGPLAGAYNEQFF
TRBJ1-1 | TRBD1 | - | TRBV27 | TGTGCCAGCAGTGGGAAACAGGGGGCGTATGACACTGAAGCTTTCTTT | CASSGKQGAYDTEAFF
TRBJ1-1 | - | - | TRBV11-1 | TGTGCCAGCAGCTCTCGGGTAGGGAGCAACACTGAAGCTTTCTTT | CASSSRVGSNTEAFF
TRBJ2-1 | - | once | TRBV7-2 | TGTGCCAGCAGCTTAGGGGTCGTTTTAAATGAGCAGTTCTTC | CASSLGVVLNEQFF
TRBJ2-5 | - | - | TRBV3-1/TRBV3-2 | TGTGCCAGCAGCCAAGGCAACCAAGAGACCCAGTACTTC | CASSQGNQETQYF
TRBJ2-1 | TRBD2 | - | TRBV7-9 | TGTGCCAGCAGCTTGGGTAGCGGGAGGAATGAGCAGTTCTTC | CASSLGSGRNEQFF
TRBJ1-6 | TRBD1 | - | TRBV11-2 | TGTGCCAGCAGCTTGGAACAGGGGACACCCCTCCACTTT | CASSLEQGTPLHF
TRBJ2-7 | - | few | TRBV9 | TGTGCCAGTAGTCTGGCAGGGTCAAATTCCTACGAGCAGTACTTC | CASSLAGSNSYEQYF
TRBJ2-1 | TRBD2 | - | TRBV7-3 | TGTGCCAGCAGCCCCGGGGGAGGGCTGAGCTCCTACAATGAGCAGTTCTTC | CASSPGGGLSSYNEQFF
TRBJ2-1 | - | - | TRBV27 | TGTGCCAGCAGCCTCGCGGGGGCGGGTTATGAGCAGTTCTTC | CASSLAGAGYEQFF
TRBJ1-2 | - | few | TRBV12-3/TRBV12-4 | TGTGCCAGCAGTTTAGATACAGTTTGGTACACCTTC | CASSLDTVWYTF
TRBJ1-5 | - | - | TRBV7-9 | TGTGCCAGCAGCCGCTGGGCGGGGGGCCTCAATCAGCCCCAGCATTTT | CASSRWAGGLNQPQHF
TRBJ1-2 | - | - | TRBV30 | TGTGCCTGGAGTGTAATGGCTGGCTACACCTTC | CAWSVMAGYTF
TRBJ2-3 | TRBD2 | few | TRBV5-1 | TGCGCCAGCAGTCTAGCGGGAGGGCCGGAAGATACGCAGTATTTT | CASSLAGGPEDTQYF
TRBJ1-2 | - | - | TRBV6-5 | TGTGCCAGCAGCAACAGGGCTACGAACTATGGCTACACCTTC | CASSNRATNYGYTF
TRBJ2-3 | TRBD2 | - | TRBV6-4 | TGTGCCAGCAGTGACTCACGGGAGGGCTCAGATACGCAGTATTTT | CASSDSREGSDTQYF